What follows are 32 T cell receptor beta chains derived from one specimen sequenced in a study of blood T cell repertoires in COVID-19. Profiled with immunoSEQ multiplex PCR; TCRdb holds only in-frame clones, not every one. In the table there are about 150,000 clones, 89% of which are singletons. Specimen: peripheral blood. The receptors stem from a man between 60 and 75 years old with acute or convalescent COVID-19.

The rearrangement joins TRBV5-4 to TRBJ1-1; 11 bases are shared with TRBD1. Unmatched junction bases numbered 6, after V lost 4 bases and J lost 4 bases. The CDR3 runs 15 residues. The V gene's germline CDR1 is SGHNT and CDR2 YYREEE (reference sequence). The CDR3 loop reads CASSRTGTGGTEAFF. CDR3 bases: TGTGCCAGCAGCAGGACCGGGACAGGGGGCACTGAAGCTTTCTTT.

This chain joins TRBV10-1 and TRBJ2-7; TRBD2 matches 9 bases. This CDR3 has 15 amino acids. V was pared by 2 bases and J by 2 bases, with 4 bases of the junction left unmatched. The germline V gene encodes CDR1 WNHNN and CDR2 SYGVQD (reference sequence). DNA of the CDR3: TGCGCCAGCAGTGAGATAGCGGGGGCCACCTACGAGCAGTACTTC. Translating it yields CASSEIAGATYEQYF.

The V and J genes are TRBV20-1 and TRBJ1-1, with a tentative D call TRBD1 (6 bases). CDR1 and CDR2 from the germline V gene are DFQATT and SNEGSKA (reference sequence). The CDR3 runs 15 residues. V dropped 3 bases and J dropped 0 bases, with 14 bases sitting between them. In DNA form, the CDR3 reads TGCAGTGCTAGTCCCAACCAGGGGATGAACACTGAAGCTTTCTTT. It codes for CSASPNQGMNTEAFF.

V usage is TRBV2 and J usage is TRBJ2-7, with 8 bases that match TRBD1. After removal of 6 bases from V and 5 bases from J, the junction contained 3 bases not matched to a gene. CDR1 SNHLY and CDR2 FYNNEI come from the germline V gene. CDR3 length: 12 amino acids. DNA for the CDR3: TGTGCCAGCAGGAAGGACAGGGACGAGCAGTACTTC. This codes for CASRKDRDEQYF. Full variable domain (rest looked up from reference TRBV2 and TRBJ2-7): EPEVTQTPSHQVTQMGQEVILRCVPISNHLYFYWYRQILGQKVEFLVSFYNNEISEKSEIFDDQFSVERPDGSNFTLKIRSTKLEDSAMYFCASRKDRDEQYFGPGTRLTVT.

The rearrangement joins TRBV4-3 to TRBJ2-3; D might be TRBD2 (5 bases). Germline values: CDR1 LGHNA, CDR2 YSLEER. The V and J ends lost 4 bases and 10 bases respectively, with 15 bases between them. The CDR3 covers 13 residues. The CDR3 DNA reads TGCGCCAGCAGCCTGAGCGGAGAGCTCGCGCAGTATTTT. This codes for CASSLSGELAQYF.

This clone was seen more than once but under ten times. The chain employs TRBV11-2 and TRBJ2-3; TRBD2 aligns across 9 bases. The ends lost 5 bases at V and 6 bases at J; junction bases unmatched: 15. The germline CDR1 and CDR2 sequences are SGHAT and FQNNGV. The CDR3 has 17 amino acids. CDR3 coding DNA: TGTGCCAGCAGCCTCAAGCCGCAAGCGGGGGGTGCGGATACGCAGTATTTT. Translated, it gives CASSLKPQAGGADTQYF.

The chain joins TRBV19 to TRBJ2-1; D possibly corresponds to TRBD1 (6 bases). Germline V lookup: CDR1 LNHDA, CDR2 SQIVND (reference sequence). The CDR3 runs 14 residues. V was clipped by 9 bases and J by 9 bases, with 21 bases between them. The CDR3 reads CASDPGPGAIEQFF. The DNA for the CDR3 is TGTGCCAGCGACCCGGGTCCAGGGGCCATTGAGCAGTTCTTC.

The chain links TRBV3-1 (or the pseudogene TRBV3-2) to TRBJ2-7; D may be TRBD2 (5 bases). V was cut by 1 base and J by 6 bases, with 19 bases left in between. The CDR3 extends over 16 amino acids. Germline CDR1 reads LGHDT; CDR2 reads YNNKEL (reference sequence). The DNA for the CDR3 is TGTGCCAGCAGCCAAGTCGGGAACAGCCCACCGGGCGAGCAGTACTTC. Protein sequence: CASSQVGNSPPGEQYF.

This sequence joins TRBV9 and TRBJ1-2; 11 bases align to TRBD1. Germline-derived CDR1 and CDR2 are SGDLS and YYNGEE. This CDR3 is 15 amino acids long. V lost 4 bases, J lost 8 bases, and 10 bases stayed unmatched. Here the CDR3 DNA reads TGTGCCAGCAGCCCGACTGCCGGGACAGGGGGAGGCTACACCTTC. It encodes CASSPTAGTGGGYTF.

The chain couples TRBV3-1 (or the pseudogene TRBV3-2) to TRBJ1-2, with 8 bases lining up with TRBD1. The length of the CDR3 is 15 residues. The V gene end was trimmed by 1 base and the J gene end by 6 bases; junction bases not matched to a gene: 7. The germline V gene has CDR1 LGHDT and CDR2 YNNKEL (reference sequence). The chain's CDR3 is CASSQGAQGANGYTF. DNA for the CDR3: TGTGCCAGCAGCCAAGGAGCCCAGGGGGCGAATGGCTACACCTTC.

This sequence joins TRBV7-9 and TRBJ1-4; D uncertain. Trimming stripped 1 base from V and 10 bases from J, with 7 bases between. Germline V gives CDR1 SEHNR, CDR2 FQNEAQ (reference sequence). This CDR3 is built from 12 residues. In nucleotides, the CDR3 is TGTGCCAGCAGCTTAGGGCAGTCAAAACTGTTTTTT. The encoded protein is CASSLGQSKLFF.

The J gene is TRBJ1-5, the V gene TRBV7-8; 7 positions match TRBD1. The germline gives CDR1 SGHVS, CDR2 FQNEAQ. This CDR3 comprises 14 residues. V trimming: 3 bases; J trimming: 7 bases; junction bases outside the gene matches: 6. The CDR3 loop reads CASSFSTGTQPQHF. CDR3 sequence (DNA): TGTGCCAGCAGCTTTTCGACAGGGACACAGCCCCAGCATTTT.

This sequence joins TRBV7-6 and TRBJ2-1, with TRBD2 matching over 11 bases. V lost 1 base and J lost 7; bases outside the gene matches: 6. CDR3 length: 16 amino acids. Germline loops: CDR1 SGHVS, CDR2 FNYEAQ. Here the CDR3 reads CASSLGLAGGRNEQFF. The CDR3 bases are TGTGCCAGCAGCTTAGGGTTAGCGGGGGGGCGTAATGAGCAGTTCTTC.

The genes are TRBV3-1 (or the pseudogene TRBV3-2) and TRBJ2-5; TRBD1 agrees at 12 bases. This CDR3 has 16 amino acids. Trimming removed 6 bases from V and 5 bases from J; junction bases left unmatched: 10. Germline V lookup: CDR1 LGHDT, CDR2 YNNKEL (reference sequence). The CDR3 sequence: CASSGEGTGGRETQYF. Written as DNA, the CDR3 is TGTGCCAGCAGTGGGGAGGGGACAGGGGGCCGGGAGACCCAGTACTTC.

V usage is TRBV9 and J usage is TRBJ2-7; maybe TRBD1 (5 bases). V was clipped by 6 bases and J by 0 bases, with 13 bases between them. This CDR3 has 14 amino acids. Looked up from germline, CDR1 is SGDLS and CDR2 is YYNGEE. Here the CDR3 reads CASTQTDRSYEQYF. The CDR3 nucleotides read TGTGCCAGCACCCAGACAGACCGCTCCTACGAGCAGTACTTC.

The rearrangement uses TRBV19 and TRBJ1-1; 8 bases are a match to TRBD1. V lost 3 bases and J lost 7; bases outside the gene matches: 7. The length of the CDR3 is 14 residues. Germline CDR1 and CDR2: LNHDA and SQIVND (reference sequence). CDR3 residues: CASSIDRGGIEAFF. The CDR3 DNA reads TGTGCCAGTAGTATCGACAGGGGCGGGATTGAAGCTTTCTTT.

Here the CDR3 DNA reads TGTGCCAGCAGCCGGCGGAGGGGAACCCATGGCTACACCTTC. As protein: CASSRRRGTHGYTF. This chain links TRBV5-6 with TRBJ1-2; tentative D call: TRBD1 (5 bases). Between the trimmed V and J ends, which lost 4 bases and 6 bases, there was a span of 16 bases. Per germline, CDR1 SGHDT and CDR2 YYEEEE. CDR3 length: 14 residues.

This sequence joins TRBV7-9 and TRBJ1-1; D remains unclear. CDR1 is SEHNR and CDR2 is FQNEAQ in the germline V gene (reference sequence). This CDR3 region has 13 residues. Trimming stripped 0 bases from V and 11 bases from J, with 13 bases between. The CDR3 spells CASSLATQVVAFF. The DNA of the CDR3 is TGTGCCAGCAGCTTAGCGACCCAGGTGGTCGCTTTCTTT.

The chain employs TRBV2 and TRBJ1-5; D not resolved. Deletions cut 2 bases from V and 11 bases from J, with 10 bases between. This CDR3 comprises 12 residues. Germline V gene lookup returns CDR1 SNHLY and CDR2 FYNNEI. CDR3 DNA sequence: TGTGCCAGCAGTGAATCTAGACTGGCCCAGCATTTT. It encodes CASSESRLAQHF.

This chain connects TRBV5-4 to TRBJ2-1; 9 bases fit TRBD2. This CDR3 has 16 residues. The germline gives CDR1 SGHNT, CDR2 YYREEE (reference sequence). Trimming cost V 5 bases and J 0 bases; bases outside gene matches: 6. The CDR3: CASSFSGGFSYNEQFF. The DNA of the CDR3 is TGTGCCAGCAGTTTTAGCGGGGGATTCTCCTACAATGAGCAGTTCTTC. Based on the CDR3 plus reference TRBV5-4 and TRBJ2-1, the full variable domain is ETGVTQSPTHLIKTRGQQVTLRCSSQSGHNTVSWYQQALGQGPQFIFQYYREEENGRGNFPPRFSGLQFPNYSSELNVNALELDDSALYLCASSFSGGFSYNEQFFGPGTRLTVL.

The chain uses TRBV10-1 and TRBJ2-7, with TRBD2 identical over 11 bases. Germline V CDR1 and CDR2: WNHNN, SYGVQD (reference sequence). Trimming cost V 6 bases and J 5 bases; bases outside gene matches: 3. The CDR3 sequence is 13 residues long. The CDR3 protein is CASSDSGGDEQYF. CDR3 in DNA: TGCGCCAGCAGCGATAGCGGGGGGGACGAGCAGTACTTC.

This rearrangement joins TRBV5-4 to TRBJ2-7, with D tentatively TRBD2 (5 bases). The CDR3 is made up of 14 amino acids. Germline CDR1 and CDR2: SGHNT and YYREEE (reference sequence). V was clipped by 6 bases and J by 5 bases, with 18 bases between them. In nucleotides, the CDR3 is TGTGCCAGCAATAGAGGAGGAGGTATACACGAGCAGTACTTC. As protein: CASNRGGGIHEQYF.

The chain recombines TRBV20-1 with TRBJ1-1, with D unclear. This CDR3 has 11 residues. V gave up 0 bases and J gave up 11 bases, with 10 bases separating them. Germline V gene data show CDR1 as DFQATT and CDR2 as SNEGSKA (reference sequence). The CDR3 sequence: CSARESGPAFF. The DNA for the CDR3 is TGCAGTGCTAGAGAATCCGGTCCCGCTTTCTTT.

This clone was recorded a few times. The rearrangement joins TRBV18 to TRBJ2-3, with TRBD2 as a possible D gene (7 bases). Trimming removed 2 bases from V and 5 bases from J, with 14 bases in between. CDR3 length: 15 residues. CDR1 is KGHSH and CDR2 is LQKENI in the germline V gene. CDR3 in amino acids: CASSPGGGWGDTQYF. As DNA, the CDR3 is TGTGCCAGCTCACCAGGCGGGGGCTGGGGAGATACGCAGTATTTT.

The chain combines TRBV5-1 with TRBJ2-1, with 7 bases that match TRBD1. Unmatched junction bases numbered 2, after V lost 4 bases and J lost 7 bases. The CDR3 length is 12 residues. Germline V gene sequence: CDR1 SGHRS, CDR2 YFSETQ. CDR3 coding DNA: TGCGCCAGCAGCAGACAGGGAAATGAGCAGTTCTTC. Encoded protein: CASSRQGNEQFF.

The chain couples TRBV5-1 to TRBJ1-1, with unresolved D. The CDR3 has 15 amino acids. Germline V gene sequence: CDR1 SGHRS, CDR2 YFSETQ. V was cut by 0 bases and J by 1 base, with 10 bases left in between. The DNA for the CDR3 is TGCGCCAGCAGCTTGGAGGCAGGCTGGAACACTGAAGCTTTCTTT. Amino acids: CASSLEAGWNTEAFF.

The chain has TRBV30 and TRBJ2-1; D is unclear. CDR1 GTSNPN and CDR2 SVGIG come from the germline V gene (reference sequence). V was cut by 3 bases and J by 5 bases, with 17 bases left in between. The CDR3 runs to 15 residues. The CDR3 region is CAWRPRVLNNNEQFF. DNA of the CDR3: TGTGCCTGGAGACCTCGGGTCTTAAACAACAATGAGCAGTTCTTC.

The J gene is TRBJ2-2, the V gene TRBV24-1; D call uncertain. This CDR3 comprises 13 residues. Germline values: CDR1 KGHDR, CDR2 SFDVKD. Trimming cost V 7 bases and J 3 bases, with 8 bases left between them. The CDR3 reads CATRNTYTGELFF. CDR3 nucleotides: TGTGCCACCAGAAACACCTACACCGGGGAGCTGTTTTTT.

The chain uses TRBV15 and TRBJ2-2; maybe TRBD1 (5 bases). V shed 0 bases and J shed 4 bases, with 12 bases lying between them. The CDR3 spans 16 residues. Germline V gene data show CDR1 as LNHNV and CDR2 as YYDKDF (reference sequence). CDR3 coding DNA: TGTGCCACCAGCAGAGATCAGGGCAGCCTCACCGGGGAGCTGTTTTTT. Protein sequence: CATSRDQGSLTGELFF.

The CDR3 DNA follows: TGTGCCAGCAGCTTAAAATCAGGGGGTGAACAGCCCCAGCATTTT. It is translated as CASSLKSGGEQPQHF. The V call is TRBV7-2, the J call TRBJ1-5; 7 bases fit TRBD1. Germline-derived CDR1 and CDR2 are SGHTA and FQGNSA. With V trimmed by 2 bases and J by 7 bases, 8 bases remained unmatched. The CDR3 is 15 amino acids.

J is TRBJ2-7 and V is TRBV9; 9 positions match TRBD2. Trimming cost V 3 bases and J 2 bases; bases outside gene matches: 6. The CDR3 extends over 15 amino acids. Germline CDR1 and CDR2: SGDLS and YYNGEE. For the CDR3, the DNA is TGTGCCAGCAGCGCAAGCGGGGGGTTAACCTACGAGCAGTACTTC. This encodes CASSASGGLTYEQYF. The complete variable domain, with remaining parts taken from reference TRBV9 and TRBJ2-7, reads DSGVTQTPKHLITATGQRVTLRCSPRSGDLSVYWYQQSLDQGLQFLIQYYNGEERAKGNILERFSAQQFPDLHSELNLSSLELGDSALYFCASSASGGLTYEQYFGPGTRLTVT.

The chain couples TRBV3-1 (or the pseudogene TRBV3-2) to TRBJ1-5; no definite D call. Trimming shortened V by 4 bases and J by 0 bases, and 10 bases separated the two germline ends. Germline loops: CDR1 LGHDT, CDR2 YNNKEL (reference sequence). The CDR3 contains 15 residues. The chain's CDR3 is CASSPSRVSNQPQHF. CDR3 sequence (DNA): TGTGCCAGCAGCCCCTCCCGGGTTAGCAATCAGCCCCAGCATTTT.